This T cell receptor beta chain was captured by sequencing in a study of blood T cell repertoires in COVID-19. The table came from immunoSEQ multiplex PCR; TCRdb's copy has only in-frame clones and leaves some out. Of fewer than 250,000 clones listed, around four fifths were seen once; the top ten hold about 2.5%. The CDR3 is 13 residues long. Germline lookup yields CDR1 SQVTM and CDR2 ANQGSEA. The V end was cut by 8 bases, the J end by 0 bases, with 13 bases between. Source material: peripheral blood. The receptor comes from a woman aged 70-85 years with active or convalescent COVID-19. This chain connects TRBV29-1 to TRBJ1-2, with a weak D call TRBD1 (6 bases). CDR3 bases: TGCAGCTCCTGGACAGTCACTAACTATGGCTACACCTTC. Translation gives CSSWTVTNYGYTF.